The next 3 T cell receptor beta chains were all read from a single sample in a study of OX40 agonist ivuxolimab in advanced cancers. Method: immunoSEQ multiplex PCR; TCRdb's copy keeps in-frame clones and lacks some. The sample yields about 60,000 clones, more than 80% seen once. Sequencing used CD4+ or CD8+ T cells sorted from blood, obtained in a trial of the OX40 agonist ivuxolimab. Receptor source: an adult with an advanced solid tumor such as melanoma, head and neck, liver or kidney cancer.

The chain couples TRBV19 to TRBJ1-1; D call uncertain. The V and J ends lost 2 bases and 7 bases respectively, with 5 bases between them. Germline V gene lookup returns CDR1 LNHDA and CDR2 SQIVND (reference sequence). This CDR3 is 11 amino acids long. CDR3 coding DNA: TGTGCCAGTAGTATAAGGGTTGAAGCTTTCTTT. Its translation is CASSIRVEAFF.

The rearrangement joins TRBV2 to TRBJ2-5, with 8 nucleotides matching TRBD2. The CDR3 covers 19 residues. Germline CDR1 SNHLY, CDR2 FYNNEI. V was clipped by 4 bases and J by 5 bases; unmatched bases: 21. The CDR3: CASSGRRGASGLGEETQYF. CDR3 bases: TGTGCCAGCAGTGGCCGAAGGGGGGCTAGCGGGCTCGGGGAGGAGACCCAGTACTTC.

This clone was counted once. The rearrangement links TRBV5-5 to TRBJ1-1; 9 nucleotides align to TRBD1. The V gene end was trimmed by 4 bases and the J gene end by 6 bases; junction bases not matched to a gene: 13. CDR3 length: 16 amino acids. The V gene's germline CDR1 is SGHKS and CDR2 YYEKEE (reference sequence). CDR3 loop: CASSPQGAAYSAEAFF. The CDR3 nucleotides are TGTGCCAGCAGCCCACAGGGGGCGGCGTATAGTGCTGAAGCTTTCTTT.